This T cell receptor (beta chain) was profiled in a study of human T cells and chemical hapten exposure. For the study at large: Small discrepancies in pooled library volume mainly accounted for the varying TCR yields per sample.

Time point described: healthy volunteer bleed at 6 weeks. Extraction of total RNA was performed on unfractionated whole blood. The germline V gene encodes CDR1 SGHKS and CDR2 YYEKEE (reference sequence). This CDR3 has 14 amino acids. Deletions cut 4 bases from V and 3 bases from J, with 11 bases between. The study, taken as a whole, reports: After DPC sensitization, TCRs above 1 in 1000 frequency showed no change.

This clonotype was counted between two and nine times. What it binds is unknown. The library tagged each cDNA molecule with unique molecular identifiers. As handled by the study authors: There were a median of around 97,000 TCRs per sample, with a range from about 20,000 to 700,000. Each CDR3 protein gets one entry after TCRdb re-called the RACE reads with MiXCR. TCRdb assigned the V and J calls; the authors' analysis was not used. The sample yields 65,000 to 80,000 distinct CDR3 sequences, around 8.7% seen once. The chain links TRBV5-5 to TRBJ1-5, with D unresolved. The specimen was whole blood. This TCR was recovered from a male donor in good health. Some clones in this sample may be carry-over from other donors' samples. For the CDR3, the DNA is TGTGCCAGCAGCCTCTACGATTCCAATCAGCCCCAGCATTTT. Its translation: CASSLYDSNQPQHF.